This T cell receptor beta chain appears in the sequencing data of a study of cytomegalovirus exposure and HLA in healthy donors. CDR3 length equals 14 residues. With 4 bases clipped from V and 4 bases from J, the junction kept 10 bases outside the gene matches. The germline V gene encodes CDR1 SQVTM and CDR2 ANQGSEA. PCR used 60 Vbeta primers and 13 Jbeta primers. Assay used: immunoSEQ multiplex PCR; TCRdb lists only in-frame clones, some missing. Of under 200,000 clones listed, approximately 80% are singletons. The J gene is TRBJ2-7, the V gene TRBV29-1, with 7 positions matching TRBD1. Sequencing input: PBMCs. The sequence was obtained from a woman between 35 and 50 years old in good health and CMV-seropositive. This CDR3 reads CSVARDSGRYEQYF. The CDR3 region has the DNA TGCAGCGTTGCCCGGGACAGCGGACGGTACGAGCAGTACTTC.